The 23 T cell receptor beta chains below were found in one sample sequenced in a study of blood T cell repertoires in COVID-19. Method: immunoSEQ multiplex PCR; TCRdb's copy keeps in-frame clones and lacks some. The sample lists 350,000 to 450,000 clones, roughly 90% occurring once. Sequences were obtained from PBMCs or T cells enriched from blood (not recorded which). The origin of the receptors is a woman in her forties who had been exposed to COVID-19.

The chain couples TRBV29-1 to TRBJ1-2; 8 positions match TRBD1. Germline V gives CDR1 SQVTM, CDR2 ANQGSEA. Unmatched junction bases numbered 11, after V lost 6 bases and J lost 5 bases. CDR3 length equals 14 residues. The CDR3 DNA reads as TGCAGCGTGGCTACCGGGACAGGTGGTTATGGCTACACCTTC. Translated, it gives CSVATGTGGYGYTF.

This clone appeared a few times. The chain recombines TRBV7-2 with TRBJ2-1; 10 bases are shared with TRBD1. The ends lost 3 bases at V and 9 bases at J; junction bases unmatched: 5. Germline V gene data show CDR1 as SGHTA and CDR2 as FQGNSA. The CDR3 loop spans 14 amino acids. This CDR3 reads CASSFRTGGGEQFF. The CDR3 region has the DNA TGTGCCAGCAGCTTTAGGACAGGGGGAGGTGAGCAGTTCTTC.

The DNA of the CDR3 is TGTGCCAGCTCACCACCCGGGGTGACGGCCGGGGAGCTGTTTTTT. Its protein is CASSPPGVTAGELFF. V usage is TRBV18 and J usage is TRBJ2-2, with D possibly being TRBD2 (5 bases). The CDR3 length is 15 residues. CDR1 and CDR2 from the germline V gene are KGHSH and LQKENI. The V and J ends lost 0 bases and 6 bases respectively, with 11 bases between them.

In its sample, this clone was seen once. The chain links TRBV24-1 to TRBJ1-4; 9 nucleotides align to TRBD1. The germline CDR1 and CDR2 sequences are KGHDR and SFDVKD. The CDR3 consists of 15 residues. The ends lost 3 bases at V and 4 bases at J; junction bases unmatched: 2. The CDR3 loop reads CATSDGTGLNEKLFF. The CDR3 DNA reads as TGTGCCACCAGTGATGGGACAGGGCTTAATGAAAAACTGTTTTTT.

This rearrangement joins TRBV21-1 to TRBJ1-5. TRBV21-1 is classified as a pseudogene. This CDR3 comprises 16 residues. The CDR3 DNA reads TGTGCCAGCAGGATGACCACGGGGAGCGGCAATCAGCCCCAGCATTTT. Translated: CASRMTTGSGNQPQHF.

This chain uses TRBV4-3 with TRBJ2-7; possible D gene TRBD2, 6 bases. Germline V CDR1 and CDR2: LGHNA, YSLEER. The V gene lost 1 base and the J gene lost 3 bases, with 13 bases spanning the gap. The CDR3 runs to 15 residues. The CDR3 is CASSQAGRNGYEQYF. CDR3 in DNA: TGCGCCAGCAGCCAAGCGGGGAGGAATGGCTACGAGCAGTACTTC.

The V call is TRBV5-6, the J call TRBJ2-6; 11 nucleotides line up with TRBD1. With V trimmed by 3 bases and J by 0 bases, 5 bases remained unmatched. Germline loops: CDR1 SGHDT, CDR2 YYEEEE. This CDR3 is built from 18 residues. CDR3 nucleotide sequence: TGTGCCAGCAGCTGGGGACAGGGGGTTATCTCTGGGGCCAACGTCCTGACTTTC. Protein product: CASSWGQGVISGANVLTF.

The CDR3 loop is CASRTRQGANYGYTF. The DNA of the CDR3 is TGTGCCAGTAGAACCCGACAGGGTGCTAACTATGGCTACACCTTC. The chain uses TRBV19 and TRBJ1-2, with TRBD1 matching over 7 bases. V was clipped by 6 bases and J by 0 bases; unmatched bases: 7. Per germline, CDR1 LNHDA and CDR2 SQIVND (reference sequence). The CDR3 is made up of 15 amino acids.

A note on this clone: Other nucleotide sequences from this sample produce the same CDR3. The rearrangement uses TRBV18 and TRBJ1-1; the match to TRBD1 covers 9 bases. The trim removed 1 base at V and 3 bases at J, leaving 3 bases unmatched. Per the germline V gene, CDR1 is KGHSH and CDR2 is LQKENI. This CDR3 spans 15 amino acids. The CDR3 spells CASSPRTGVDTEAFF. CDR3 nucleotides: TGTGCCAGCTCACCACGGACAGGGGTGGACACTGAAGCTTTCTTT.

The chain carries TRBV7-2 and TRBJ2-1; D is perhaps TRBD1 (6 bases). V was shortened by 5 bases and J by 4 bases, with 15 bases between the two germline ends. The V gene's germline CDR1 is SGHTA and CDR2 FQGNSA. This CDR3 spans 15 amino acids. CDR3 sequence (DNA): TGTGCCAGCAGCGAACAGGGACGACCGTACAATGAGCAGTTCTTC. It translates to CASSEQGRPYNEQFF.

The V call is TRBV7-3, the J call TRBJ2-3; 7 bases line up with TRBD2. V gave up 0 bases and J gave up 6 bases; unmatched junction bases: 6. The CDR3 consists of 15 residues. Looked up from germline, CDR1 is SGHTA and CDR2 is FQGTGA. In DNA, the CDR3 is TGTGCCAGCAGCTTAACGACTAGCCTCCCGGATACGCAGTATTTT. This translates into CASSLTTSLPDTQYF. The entire variable domain, with the rest obtained from reference TRBV7-3 and TRBJ2-3, is as follows: GAGVSQTPSNKVTEKGKYVELRCDPISGHTALYWYRQSLGQGPEFLIYFQGTGAADDSGLPNDRFFAVRPEGSVSTLKIQRTERGDSAVYLCASSLTTSLPDTQYFGPGTRLTVL.

This sequence joins TRBV18 and TRBJ1-4; 7 bases line up with TRBD1. J was trimmed by 12 bases and V by 3 bases; bases with no gene match: 13. Germline V CDR1 and CDR2: KGHSH, LQKENI. CDR3 length: 15 amino acids. DNA for the CDR3: TGTGCCAGCTCACCCGGCCAACCGACAGGGCAAGAACTGTTTTTT. Its protein is CASSPGQPTGQELFF.

The rearrangement uses TRBV19 and TRBJ1-3; 7 bases match TRBD1. V gave up 3 bases and J gave up 1 base; unmatched junction bases: 6. The CDR3 loop spans 16 amino acids. The germline CDR1 and CDR2 sequences are LNHDA and SQIVND (reference sequence). CDR3 coding DNA: TGTGCCAGTAGTATCGGCCAGGGGGTATCTGGAAACACCATATATTTT. This encodes CASSIGQGVSGNTIYF.

The chain couples TRBV27 to TRBJ1-2; D is uncertain. CDR1 and CDR2 (germline): MNHEY, SMNVEV (reference sequence). The CDR3 contains 13 residues. Trimming took 3 bases from V and 4 from J, leaving 9 bases between them. The CDR3 sequence is CASSFSSSYGYTF. CDR3 sequence (DNA): TGTGCCAGCAGTTTTTCGAGTAGCTATGGCTACACCTTC.

This clone was found a few times. The rearrangement joins TRBV14 to TRBJ1-2; TRBD1 matches at 9 bases. The CDR3 spans 17 residues. Losses at the gene ends were 4 bases for V and 4 bases for J; bases not matched to a gene: 13. Per germline, CDR1 SGHDN and CDR2 FVKESK. DNA for the CDR3: TGTGCCAGCAGCCGTCAAATTCTGGGACAGGGCCTCTATGGCTACACCTTC. It specifies CASSRQILGQGLYGYTF.

The chain has TRBV10-1 and TRBJ2-2; the D gene is possibly TRBD1 (7 bases). There are 15 residues in the CDR3. Germline CDR1 and CDR2: WNHNN and SYGVQD (reference sequence). V lost 6 bases to trimming and J lost 2 bases, with 13 bases between them. DNA of the CDR3: TGCGCCAGCAGACCGCAGGGGGGTAACACCGGGGAGCTGTTTTTT. Amino acids: CASRPQGGNTGELFF.

The rearrangement uses TRBV24-1 and TRBJ2-1, with TRBD2 identical over 8 bases. CDR1 and CDR2 (germline): KGHDR, SFDVKD. Losses at the gene ends were 7 bases for V and 7 bases for J; bases not matched to a gene: 11. This CDR3 is built from 15 residues. The CDR3 region is CATSPRGGQGNEQFF. CDR3 DNA sequence: TGTGCCACCAGCCCACGCGGGGGGCAAGGGAATGAGCAGTTCTTC.

A single count supports this clone. The genes are TRBV18 and TRBJ1-6; the match to TRBD1 covers 7 bases. The V gene end was trimmed by 3 bases and the J gene end by 7 bases; junction bases not matched to a gene: 6. Germline V lookup: CDR1 KGHSH, CDR2 LQKENI. This CDR3 comprises 15 residues. The CDR3 nucleotides read TGTGCCAGCTCACCCTCGGGACAGCCAAATTCACCCCTCCACTTT. Amino acids: CASSPSGQPNSPLHF.

This clone appeared a few times. The chain links TRBV7-2 to TRBJ1-3; D not certain. The germline V gene has CDR1 SGHTA and CDR2 FQGNSA. The CDR3 extends over 14 amino acids. V was clipped by 1 base and J by 0 bases, with 4 bases between them. CDR3 loop: CASSLVFSGNTIYF. The CDR3 DNA follows: TGTGCCAGCAGCTTAGTCTTCTCTGGAAACACCATATATTTT.

The gene calls are TRBV14 and TRBJ2-2; no firm D call. From germline, CDR1 is SGHDN and CDR2 FVKESK. Trimming removed 3 bases from V and 6 bases from J, with 14 bases in between. The CDR3 sequence is 15 residues long. As DNA, the CDR3 is TGTGCCAGCAGCCAGTTCGAGAATAAAGCCGGGGAGCTGTTTTTT. This translates into CASSQFENKAGELFF.

The chain is built from TRBV7-9 and TRBJ2-5, with 11 bases fitting TRBD2. This CDR3 contains 15 residues. The V gene end was trimmed by 5 bases and the J gene end by 2 bases; junction bases not matched to a gene: 4. Germline V gene sequence: CDR1 SEHNR, CDR2 FQNEAQ (reference sequence). The CDR3 loop reads CASSVTSGGQETQYF. CDR3 nucleotides: TGTGCCAGCAGCGTTACTAGCGGGGGACAAGAGACCCAGTACTTC.

The rearrangement links TRBV7-2 to TRBJ2-1, with TRBD1 matching over 9 bases. The junction had 14 bases not matched to a gene; V was cut back by 8 bases and J by 9 bases. The CDR3 has 15 amino acids. Looked up from germline, CDR1 is SGHTA and CDR2 is FQGNSA. The CDR3 DNA reads TGTGCCAGCTCTCCTCAGGGACAGGGAGTGGGTGAGCAGTTCTTC. It specifies CASSPQGQGVGEQFF.

The J gene is TRBJ1-1, the V gene TRBV7-2, with a possible D match to TRBD1 (5 bases). CDR1 and CDR2 from the germline V gene are SGHTA and FQGNSA. With 2 bases removed from V and 0 bases from J, the gap between germline ends came to 10 bases. This CDR3 spans 15 amino acids. The CDR3 DNA is TGTGCCAGCAGCTTAACAGGAACTATGAACACTGAAGCTTTCTTT. This gives the protein CASSLTGTMNTEAFF.